These 6 T cell receptor beta chains were all obtained from the same sample, sequenced in a study of technical replicates of blood from several donors. TCRdb's table, derived via immunoSEQ multiplex PCR, lists solely in-frame clones and lacks some. The sample yields about 68,000 clones, around 97% seen once. The sample consisted of T cells isolated from PBMCs. The origin of the receptors is a human donor in good health.

Only one count was recorded for this clone. This chain uses TRBV19 with TRBJ2-1; 10 nucleotides align to TRBD2. The CDR3 spans 15 residues. Germline V gives CDR1 LNHDA, CDR2 SQIVND (reference sequence). Trimming removed 3 bases from V and 5 bases from J; junction bases left unmatched: 4. CDR3: CASSIRTSGNNEQFF. CDR3 bases: TGTGCCAGTAGTATTAGGACTAGCGGTAACAATGAGCAGTTCTTC.

The genes are TRBV21-1 and TRBJ2-1; the table's D call TRBD2 went unverified against the DNA. TRBV21-1 is flagged as a pseudogene. CDR3 size: 11 residues. For the CDR3, the DNA is TGTGCCAGCAGAGCGGGAGCTTGTCAGTTCTTC. Its translation is CASRAGACQFF.

V usage is TRBV11-3 and J usage is TRBJ2-1; 7 nucleotides agree with TRBD1. The CDR3 is 15 residues long. V shed 1 base and J 4 bases; nucleotides not matched to a gene: 4. The germline gives CDR1 SGHNT, CDR2 YENEEA. CDR3 nucleotide sequence: TGTGCCAGCAGCTTAGGGGACAGACTATACAATGAGCAGTTCTTC. Translating gives CASSLGDRLYNEQFF.

The gene calls are TRBV10-1 and TRBJ2-1, with D uncertain. There are 16 residues in the CDR3. In germline, CDR1 is WNHNN, CDR2 SYGVQD (reference sequence). V lost 1 base, J lost 0 bases, and 10 bases lay in between. CDR3: CASSELRSTSYNEQFF. The CDR3, as DNA: TGCGCCAGCAGTGAGTTACGGAGTACCTCCTACAATGAGCAGTTCTTC.

V is TRBV11-2 and J is TRBJ2-7; a weak D match, TRBD1 (6 bases). The CDR3 has 15 residues. CDR1 and CDR2 (germline): SGHAT, FQNNGV. V was clipped by 3 bases and J by 6 bases, with 18 bases between them. CDR3 region: CASSLLQGSPGEQYF. The DNA of the CDR3 is TGTGCCAGCAGCTTGCTACAGGGATCCCCGGGCGAGCAGTACTTC.

The chain couples TRBV7-9 to TRBJ2-7; possible D gene TRBD1, 5 bases. This CDR3 is built from 13 residues. V gave up 4 bases and J gave up 6 bases, with 13 bases separating them. In germline, CDR1 is SEHNR, CDR2 FQNEAQ (reference sequence). The CDR3 nucleotides are TGTGCCAGCAGCTCGCAGGGCCCTCGCGAGCAGTACTTC. Its protein product is CASSSQGPREQYF. The full variable domain, rest sourced from reference TRBV7-9 and TRBJ2-7, is DTGVSQNPRHKITKRGQNVTFRCDPISEHNRLYWYRQTLGQGPEFLTYFQNEAQLEKSRLLSDRFSAERPKGSFSTLEIQRTEQGDSAMYLCASSSQGPREQYFGPGTRLTVT.